Following are 29 T cell receptor beta chains from one sample sequenced in a study of OX40 agonist ivuxolimab in advanced cancers. Data came from immunoSEQ multiplex PCR; TCRdb stores just in-frame clones and leaves some out. The sample carries tens of thousands of clones, about 88% recorded once. Source: CD4+ or CD8+ T cells sorted from blood, taken in a trial of the OX40 agonist ivuxolimab. The receptor set was obtained from an adult with an advanced solid tumor such as melanoma, head and neck, liver or kidney cancer.

This chain uses TRBV9 with TRBJ2-2, with unresolved D. The CDR3 spans 12 residues. Germline-derived CDR1 and CDR2 are SGDLS and YYNGEE. V shed 3 bases and J shed 3 bases, with 3 bases lying between them. The CDR3 sequence: CASSAYTGELFF. In DNA form, the CDR3 reads TGTGCCAGCAGCGCGTACACCGGGGAGCTGTTTTTT.

This clone was recorded a few times. The V and J genes are TRBV28 and TRBJ1-5; TRBD1 aligns across 10 bases. The CDR3 extends over 15 amino acids. In germline, CDR1 is MDHEN, CDR2 SYDVKM. Trimming cost V 5 bases and J 7 bases; bases outside gene matches: 8. For the CDR3, the DNA is TGTGCCAGCAGTACCGGACAGGGGGTTTTGCAGCCCCAGCATTTT. Translation gives CASSTGQGVLQPQHF.

This chain joins TRBV6-1 and TRBJ1-3; the D gene is possibly TRBD1 (5 bases). The V end was cut by 5 bases, the J end by 9 bases, with 20 bases between. The CDR3 loop spans 15 amino acids. Germline CDR1 MNHNS, CDR2 SASEGT. CDR3 sequence: CASSPRDRLRVTIYF. CDR3 DNA: TGTGCCAGCAGTCCGAGAGACAGATTGAGGGTCACCATATATTTT.

The chain recombines TRBV10-2 with TRBJ2-5; D might be TRBD2 (5 bases). V lost 1 base, J lost 4 bases, and 13 bases lay in between. The germline CDR1 and CDR2 sequences are WSHSY and SAAADI. The CDR3 contains 15 residues. As DNA, the CDR3 is TGCGCCAGCAGTGAGTTCGGCGGGCAGGTAGAGACCCAGTACTTC. Translating gives CASSEFGGQVETQYF.

This chain connects TRBV7-8 to TRBJ2-3, with D perhaps matching TRBD2 (6 bases). Germline CDR1 reads SGHVS; CDR2 reads FQNEAQ. V gave up 1 base and J gave up 5 bases, with 13 bases separating them. The CDR3 runs 15 residues. The CDR3 here is CASSLVAGGGDTQYF. The CDR3 bases are TGTGCCAGCAGCTTAGTGGCTGGGGGAGGAGATACGCAGTATTTT.

J is TRBJ1-2 and V is TRBV6-1, with a weak D call TRBD1 (5 bases). V was pared by 3 bases and J by 3 bases, with 14 bases between. This CDR3 comprises 15 residues. From germline, CDR1 is MNHNS and CDR2 SASEGT. The CDR3 reads CASSDLWRGHYGYTF. CDR3 bases: TGTGCCAGCAGTGACCTGTGGAGGGGCCACTATGGCTACACCTTC.

The CDR3 is CASSIGNTIYF. CDR3 nucleotide sequence: TGTGCCAGTAGTATCGGAAACACCATATATTTT. V usage is TRBV19 and J usage is TRBJ1-3; no clear D gene. Trimming left V 3 bases short and J 4 bases short, with 1 base between. Germline CDR1 reads LNHDA; CDR2 reads SQIVND (reference sequence). CDR3 length: 11 amino acids. The whole variable domain, remainder taken from reference TRBV19 and TRBJ1-3, is DGGITQSPKYLFRKEGQNVTLSCEQNLNHDAMYWYRQDPGQGLRLIYYSQIVNDFQKGDIAEGYSVSREKKESFPLTVTSAQKNPTAFYLCASSIGNTIYFGEGSWLTVV.

The V gene is TRBV28, the J gene TRBJ2-5; perhaps TRBD1 as D (6 bases). Germline CDR1 reads MDHEN; CDR2 reads SYDVKM. V lost 5 bases, J lost 1 base, and 14 bases lay in between. This CDR3 comprises 15 residues. The CDR3 region is CASSKQGKGQETQYF. The CDR3 DNA is TGTGCCAGCAGTAAACAGGGAAAGGGCCAAGAGACCCAGTACTTC.

This clone has a single count. The chain is built from TRBV5-1 and TRBJ2-5; D is unresolved. This CDR3 comprises 12 residues. Germline loops: CDR1 SGHRS, CDR2 YFSETQ. V was cut by 0 bases and J by 1 base, with 1 base left in between. CDR3 sequence reads: CASSLAQETQYF. DNA for the CDR3: TGCGCCAGCAGCTTGGCCCAAGAGACCCAGTACTTC.

The CDR3 DNA follows: TGTGCCAGCAGCCCGGGACAGGCGCCCTACGAGCAGTACTTC. Translation: CASSPGQAPYEQYF. The J gene is TRBJ2-7, the V gene TRBV11-3, with 8 bases identical to TRBD1. This CDR3 region has 14 residues. With 5 bases clipped from V and 2 bases from J, the junction kept 5 bases outside the gene matches. Germline V gives CDR1 SGHNT, CDR2 YENEEA. Looking up the rest from reference TRBV11-3 and TRBJ2-7 gives the full variable domain: EAGVVQSPRYKIIEKKQPVAFWCNPISGHNTLYWYLQNLGQGPELLIRYENEEAVDDSQLPKDRFSAERLKGVDSTLKIQPAELGDSAVYLCASSPGQAPYEQYFGPGTRLTVT.

This clone was recorded once. J is TRBJ1-1 and V is TRBV2; a weak D match, TRBD1 (6 bases). With 7 bases removed from V and 1 base from J, the gap between germline ends came to 16 bases. Germline values: CDR1 SNHLY, CDR2 FYNNEI. The CDR3 has 15 amino acids. The CDR3 protein is CASKERGGQNTEAFF. DNA of the CDR3: TGTGCCAGCAAGGAAAGGGGGGGGCAGAACACTGAAGCTTTCTTT.

The V and J genes are TRBV18 and TRBJ2-3, with D unclear. Trimming cost V 3 bases and J 1 base, with 8 bases left between them. From germline, CDR1 is KGHSH and CDR2 LQKENI. The CDR3 has 14 amino acids. This CDR3 reads CASSPIVGTDTQYF. The CDR3 nucleotides read TGTGCCAGCTCACCGATTGTCGGCACAGATACGCAGTATTTT. The whole variable domain, filled in from reference TRBV18 and TRBJ2-3, reads NAGVMQNPRHLVRRRGQEARLRCSPMKGHSHVYWYRQLPEEGLKFMVYLQKENIIDESGMPKERFSAEFPKEGPSILRIQQVVRGDSAAYFCASSPIVGTDTQYFGPGTRLTVL.

The V and J genes are TRBV6-6 and TRBJ1-1; TRBD1 is a possible D gene (5 bases). Trimming took 1 base from V and 3 from J, leaving 6 bases between them. There are 13 residues in the CDR3. Germline CDR1 reads MNHNY; CDR2 reads SVGAGI (reference sequence). The CDR3 nucleotides are TGTGCCAGCAGTTACTTCAGGGACACTGAAGCTTTCTTT. Residues: CASSYFRDTEAFF.

This clone occurred a few times. The J gene is TRBJ1-1, the V gene TRBV4-1; tentatively, D is TRBD1 (5 bases). The germline gives CDR1 MGHRA, CDR2 YSYEKL. This CDR3 spans 16 amino acids. V shed 2 bases and J shed 2 bases, with 15 bases lying between them. CDR3 DNA: TGCGCCAGCAGCCAACCCCGGGGGGATTTCAACACTGAAGCTTTCTTT. Its translation: CASSQPRGDFNTEAFF.

V usage is TRBV11-3 and J usage is TRBJ2-3; 11 positions match TRBD2. Germline assignment: CDR1 SGHNT and CDR2 YENEEA. V was pared by 5 bases and J by 2 bases, with 6 bases of the junction left unmatched. This CDR3 region has 16 residues. For the CDR3, the DNA is TGTGCCAGCAGCGCTCCGGGACTAGCGGTCACAGATACGCAGTATTTT. Amino acid sequence: CASSAPGLAVTDTQYF. The full variable domain, with the rest looked up from reference TRBV11-3 and TRBJ2-3, is EAGVVQSPRYKIIEKKQPVAFWCNPISGHNTLYWYLQNLGQGPELLIRYENEEAVDDSQLPKDRFSAERLKGVDSTLKIQPAELGDSAVYLCASSAPGLAVTDTQYFGPGTRLTVL.

The chain employs TRBV27 and TRBJ2-2; possibly TRBD2 for D (6 bases). Trimming took off 10 bases at V and 1 base at J, with 19 bases between the two ends. This CDR3 comprises 16 residues. Germline V CDR1 and CDR2: MNHEY, SMNVEV (reference sequence). The CDR3 loop reads CATGPGVRGNTGELFF. CDR3 nucleotide sequence: TGTGCCACAGGGCCGGGGGTGAGGGGGAACACCGGGGAGCTGTTTTTT.

The CDR3 protein is CASSLGDRDDYTF. The CDR3 DNA follows: TGCGCCAGCAGCTTGGGAGATCGGGACGACTACACCTTC. The chain carries TRBV5-1 and TRBJ1-2, with D maybe TRBD1 (5 bases). The V and J ends lost 0 bases and 10 bases respectively, with 13 bases between them. Germline V gene lookup returns CDR1 SGHRS and CDR2 YFSETQ. CDR3 length: 13 residues.

J is TRBJ1-4 and V is TRBV4-2; no clear D gene. This CDR3 spans 15 amino acids. V was clipped by 0 bases and J by 3 bases, with 8 bases between them. Looked up from germline, CDR1 is LGHNA and CDR2 is YNFKEQ. Written as DNA, the CDR3 is TGTGCCAGCAGCCAAGAGGACGGGTCTAATGAAAAACTGTTTTTT. Translation gives CASSQEDGSNEKLFF.

Notes on this clone: Other DNA variants within this sample encode the same CDR3. The rearrangement links TRBV5-1 to TRBJ1-1; D is ambiguous. The germline V gene encodes CDR1 SGHRS and CDR2 YFSETQ. The V gene lost 0 bases and the J gene lost 6 bases, with 15 bases spanning the gap. CDR3 length equals 15 residues. CDR3 in amino acids: CASSLDPSEKAEAFF. CDR3 nucleotide sequence: TGCGCCAGCAGCTTGGATCCATCGGAGAAAGCTGAAGCTTTCTTT.

The rearrangement links TRBV7-8 to TRBJ2-1; 11 bases fit TRBD1. Germline trimming cut 5 bases from V and 7 bases from J; bases unmatched to any gene: 13. CDR3 length: 17 residues. Germline loops: CDR1 SGHVS, CDR2 FQNEAQ. The CDR3 sequence is CASSIRPRDRGTNEQFF. The CDR3 region has the DNA TGTGCCAGCAGCATACGGCCCCGGGACAGGGGGACGAATGAGCAGTTCTTC.

The chain is built from TRBV28 and TRBJ1-4; tentative D call: TRBD1 (6 bases). Looked up from germline, CDR1 is MDHEN and CDR2 is SYDVKM. The CDR3 consists of 14 residues. V was clipped by 6 bases and J by 10 bases, with 18 bases between them. The CDR3 sequence: CASSRGGAAGKLFF. The CDR3 DNA reads as TGTGCCAGCAGCCGAGGGGGGGCAGCCGGAAAACTGTTTTTT.

The J gene is TRBJ2-7, the V gene TRBV18, with 8 bases that match TRBD2. There are 14 residues in the CDR3. V lost 6 bases, J lost 3 bases, and 7 bases stayed unmatched. Per germline, CDR1 KGHSH and CDR2 LQKENI. CDR3: CASSPGLAVYEQYF. CDR3 nucleotide sequence: TGTGCCAGCTCCCCCGGACTAGCAGTCTACGAGCAGTACTTC.

A few counts support this clone. The V call is TRBV21-1, the J call TRBJ2-7; the table's TRBD1 call for D was not verified on the DNA. TRBV21-1 counts as a pseudogene. The CDR3 has 14 residues. DNA for the CDR3: TGTGCCAGCAGCGAGGGACAGGAATCCTACGAGCAGTACTTC. This translates into CASSEGQESYEQYF.

The chain carries TRBV6-5 and TRBJ1-2, with D possibly being TRBD1 (5 bases). This CDR3 is 15 amino acids long. Between the trimmed V and J ends, which lost 0 bases and 3 bases, there was a span of 11 bases. The germline V gene encodes CDR1 MNHEY and CDR2 SVGAGI. CDR3 amino acids: CASSYSGRTYYGYTF. The CDR3 DNA sequence: TGTGCCAGCAGTTACTCCGGACGGACATACTATGGCTACACCTTC.

This chain connects TRBV6-1 to TRBJ1-1, with D perhaps TRBD1 (6 bases). Germline V gives CDR1 MNHNS, CDR2 SASEGT. CDR3 length equals 12 residues. V was shortened by 10 bases and J by 1 base, with 10 bases between the two germline ends. The CDR3 DNA is TGTGCCACCGGACAGTCGAACACTGAAGCTTTCTTT. Translated, it gives CATGQSNTEAFF.

V usage is TRBV9 and J usage is TRBJ2-3; 9 nucleotides match TRBD2. The trim removed 0 bases at V and 2 bases at J, leaving 7 bases unmatched. CDR3 length: 17 residues. Germline V gene sequence: CDR1 SGDLS, CDR2 YYNGEE. The CDR3, as DNA: TGTGCCAGCAGCGTAGGAGCGGGAGGCACGAACACAGATACGCAGTATTTT. Residues: CASSVGAGGTNTDTQYF.

The chain joins TRBV2 to TRBJ1-5, with D perhaps matching TRBD1 (6 bases). CDR1 is SNHLY, CDR2 FYNNEI, per germline. V was clipped by 5 bases and J by 0 bases, with 11 bases between them. This CDR3 is built from 15 residues. The DNA for the CDR3 is TGTGCCAGCAGTTTGACAGGAAATAGCAATCAGCCCCAGCATTTT. It translates to CASSLTGNSNQPQHF.

CDR3 sequence (DNA): TGCGCCAGCAGCCCGGAGGGGCCTCAGTATGGCTACACCTTC. This gives the protein CASSPEGPQYGYTF. The chain recombines TRBV5-1 with TRBJ1-2; the D gene is possibly TRBD1 (5 bases). This CDR3 contains 14 residues. The V gene lost 4 bases and the J gene lost 5 bases, with 15 bases spanning the gap. CDR1 is SGHRS, CDR2 YFSETQ, per germline.

This chain links TRBV2 with TRBJ2-5, with 9 bases aligning to TRBD2. V was clipped by 5 bases and J by 1 base; unmatched bases: 11. The CDR3 covers 17 residues. CDR1 is SNHLY and CDR2 is FYNNEI in the germline V gene. The DNA for the CDR3 is TGTGCCAGCAGTCAACTAGCGGGTGGGGGGGCCCAAGAGACCCAGTACTTC. This translates into CASSQLAGGGAQETQYF. Full variable domain (rest looked up from reference TRBV2 and TRBJ2-5): EPEVTQTPSHQVTQMGQEVILRCVPISNHLYFYWYRQILGQKVEFLVSFYNNEISEKSEIFDDQFSVERPDGSNFTLKIRSTKLEDSAMYFCASSQLAGGGAQETQYFGPGTRLLVL.